What follows are 32 T cell receptor beta chains derived from one specimen sequenced in a study of molecular identifiers for immune sequencing clone quantification. From the PCR reads, TCRdb called clonotypes with MiXCR, one entry per CDR3 protein. The table lists over 600,000 distinct CDR3 sequences, 20% of them singletons. Sequenced sample: naive CD8+ T cells from blood, with Jurkat cell RNA spiked in. Documented subset: FACS-sorted CD8+CD4-CCR7+CD45RA+ naive T cells. All receptors come from a human donor in good health. Some libraries in this study had Jurkat cell RNA spiked in.

The table lists this clonotype with a few counts. The V call is TRBV12-3 or TRBV12-4, the J call TRBJ2-2; TRBD1 matches at 9 bases. V dropped 5 bases and J dropped 4; count of bases not matched to a gene: 5. This CDR3 has 15 residues. The DNA for the CDR3 is TGTGCCAGCAGTAAGGGACAGGGTTTCACCGGGGAGCTGTTTTTT. It translates to CASSKGQGFTGELFF.

This clonotype was observed at least ten times. The chain links TRBV27 to TRBJ2-3; the match to TRBD2 covers 7 bases. There are 17 residues in the CDR3. The V gene end was trimmed by 2 bases and the J gene end by 3 bases; junction bases not matched to a gene: 11. Germline V CDR1 and CDR2: MNHEY, SMNVEV (reference sequence). CDR3: CASSLIRREEGTDTQYF. In DNA form, the CDR3 reads TGTGCCAGCAGTTTAATACGCCGGGAGGAGGGGACAGATACGCAGTATTTT.

In its sample, this clonotype was seen many times. The V call is TRBV20-1, the J call TRBJ2-7; 13 bases agree with TRBD2. CDR1 is DFQATT and CDR2 is SNEGSKA in the germline V gene (reference sequence). V was pared by 6 bases and J by 6 bases, with 5 bases of the junction left unmatched. The CDR3 runs to 13 residues. The CDR3 loop is CSAGLAGVVEQYF. CDR3 nucleotide sequence: TGCAGTGCAGGACTAGCGGGAGTGGTCGAGCAGTACTTC.

This clonotype has a count of ten or more. The chain links TRBV4-3 to TRBJ1-1; D uncertain. Germline V lookup: CDR1 LGHNA, CDR2 YSLEER. The CDR3 covers 17 residues. The V end was cut by 3 bases, the J end by 4 bases, with 21 bases between. This CDR3 reads CASSQSLMPPMGTEAFF. DNA of the CDR3: TGCGCCAGCAGCCAGTCCCTCATGCCCCCCATGGGCACTGAAGCTTTCTTT.

V is TRBV27 and J is TRBJ2-7; D is ambiguous. Germline V gene sequence: CDR1 MNHEY, CDR2 SMNVEV (reference sequence). The CDR3 runs to 16 residues. V was trimmed by 2 bases and J by 5 bases, leaving 19 bases between them. In DNA, the CDR3 is TGTGCCAGCAGTTTAGTCCTGGGGTCCTCGGACGACGAGCAGTACTTC. This encodes CASSLVLGSSDDEQYF.

This clonotype was recorded many times. This CDR3 is CSCVGASGYSRDQYF. The CDR3 DNA follows: TGCAGCTGTGTCGGGGCTAGCGGTTATTCAAGAGACCAGTACTTC. The chain recombines TRBV29-1 with TRBJ2-5; TRBD2 agrees at 7 bases. Trimming cost V 8 bases and J 10 bases; bases outside gene matches: 22. In germline, CDR1 is SQVTM, CDR2 ANQGSEA. This CDR3 is built from 15 residues.

This clonotype was detected many times. The V call is TRBV6-2 or TRBV6-3, the J call TRBJ1-5, with 8 nucleotides matching TRBD1. The germline gives CDR1 MNHEY, CDR2 SVGEGT. CDR3 length: 14 amino acids. Trimming removed 4 bases from V and 6 bases from J; junction bases left unmatched: 5. CDR3 DNA sequence: TGTGCCAGCAGTTGGACAGGGAAGGGTCAGCCCCAGCATTTT. Its protein product is CASSWTGKGQPQHF.

The table lists this clonotype with many counts. The chain joins TRBV30 to TRBJ2-7; unclear D gene. V was shortened by 4 bases and J by 6 bases, with 13 bases between the two germline ends. The CDR3 is made up of 12 amino acids. Germline V gene lookup returns CDR1 GTSNPN and CDR2 SVGIG (reference sequence). CDR3 DNA sequence: TGTGCCTGGACCCCGTCCGGGCCCGAGCAGTACTTC. Its protein product is CAWTPSGPEQYF.

Turning to this clonotype: This may come from a read error, since a much larger clone is one base off. The rearrangement uses TRBV12-3 or TRBV12-4 and TRBJ2-1, with 9 bases matching TRBD2. The CDR3 runs to 16 residues. After removal of 5 bases from V and 2 bases from J, the junction contained 7 bases not matched to a gene. The CDR3 region is CASSPLQRGAYNEQFF. CDR3 DNA sequence: TGTGCCAGCAGTCCCCTGCAGCGGGGGGCCTACAATGAGCAGTTCTTC.

In DNA, the CDR3 is TGTGCCAGCAGGGTGGGACAGGGTTCAATCTACGAGCAGTACTTC. Residues: CASRVGQGSIYEQYF. V and J are TRBV2 and TRBJ2-7; 9 nucleotides line up with TRBD1. Germline trimming cut 6 bases from V and 3 bases from J; bases unmatched to any gene: 9. Germline loops: CDR1 SNHLY, CDR2 FYNNEI. The CDR3 is 15 residues long.

This clonotype was counted many times. The chain couples TRBV20-1 to TRBJ1-1; D remains ambiguous. The CDR3 totals 13 residues. Trimming shortened V by 7 bases and J by 3 bases, and 15 bases separated the two germline ends. Germline CDR1 and CDR2: DFQATT and SNEGSKA (reference sequence). CDR3 nucleotide sequence: TGCAGTGTCCCTAGTGAGTGGCACACTGAAGCTTTCTTT. It encodes CSVPSEWHTEAFF.

This clonotype was recorded many times. The V call is TRBV29-1, the J call TRBJ1-1; 11 nucleotides line up with TRBD1. The CDR3 is 12 residues long. Germline loops: CDR1 SQVTM, CDR2 ANQGSEA. The V segment lost 6 bases and the J segment 5 bases; nucleotides outside the gene matches: 2. The CDR3 protein is CSVGTGGTEAFF. The CDR3, as DNA: TGCAGCGTAGGGACAGGGGGGACTGAAGCTTTCTTT.

This chain uses TRBV19 with TRBJ2-5, with 12 bases matching TRBD1. This CDR3 contains 15 residues. Germline V lookup: CDR1 LNHDA, CDR2 SQIVND (reference sequence). J lost 4 bases, V lost 10 bases, and 10 bases had no gene match. The CDR3 spells CATRGTGGGSETQYF. The CDR3 DNA reads TGTGCCACCAGAGGGACAGGGGGCGGGTCAGAGACCCAGTACTTC.

This clonotype was picked up many times. This chain connects TRBV7-6 to TRBJ2-3; D perhaps matches TRBD1 (6 bases). This CDR3 is 17 amino acids long. The V end lost 5 bases, the J end lost 0 bases, and 18 bases lay between the germline ends. Germline CDR1 is SGHVS and CDR2 is FNYEAQ. CDR3 DNA: TGTGCCAGCAGCGGATCCGGACAGACATCTAGCACAGATACGCAGTATTTT. It codes for CASSGSGQTSSTDTQYF.

This clonotype was observed many times. The gene calls are TRBV19 and TRBJ2-4; D might be TRBD1 (5 bases). V was trimmed by 5 bases and J by 7 bases, leaving 15 bases between them. The germline CDR1 and CDR2 sequences are LNHDA and SQIVND (reference sequence). CDR3 length: 14 residues. CDR3 bases: TGTGCCAGTAGTTCTTCAGGGTCTGGTAACATTCAGTACTTC. Translated, it gives CASSSSGSGNIQYF.

Concerning this clonotype itself: A read error may be the cause here, since a much bigger clone is one base away. The chain recombines TRBV7-9 with TRBJ2-2; D is unclear. This CDR3 has 12 amino acids. Germline V gene data show CDR1 as SEHNR and CDR2 as FQNEAQ (reference sequence). The CDR3 nucleotides are TGTGCCAGCATCACGAACGCCGGGGAGCTGTTTTTT. Protein: CASITNAGELFF.

In this sample, this clonotype turned up once. An end of the junction differs from the germline gene, which may be a read error. This chain connects TRBV11-2 to TRBJ1-4, with D perhaps matching TRBD1 (5 bases). CDR1 is SGHAT, CDR2 FQNNGV, per germline. This CDR3 comprises 14 residues. The CDR3 is CASSLGQFNEKLVF. As DNA, the CDR3 is TGTGCCAGCAGCTTAGGACAGTTTAATGAAAAACTGGTTTTT.

For this clonotype: This may arise from a read error, as a much more abundant clone is one base away. The chain recombines TRBV30 with TRBJ2-7; D unresolved. CDR3 size: 11 residues. Germline V gene lookup returns CDR1 GTSNPN and CDR2 SVGIG (reference sequence). CDR3 in amino acids: CAWSAPAEQHF. Here the CDR3 DNA reads TGTGCCTGGAGTGCCCCTGCCGAGCAGCACTTC.

This clonotype occurred many times. This chain uses TRBV7-6 with TRBJ2-1; possibly TRBD1 or TRBD2 for D (6 bases each). Trimming took 0 bases from V and 8 from J, leaving 14 bases between them. This CDR3 is 15 amino acids long. Germline V CDR1 and CDR2: SGHVS, FNYEAQ. CDR3 region: CASSLAGGGGDEQFF. The CDR3 DNA sequence: TGTGCCAGCAGCTTAGCGGGGGGCGGAGGGGATGAGCAGTTCTTC.

This clonotype was counted many times. This chain links TRBV29-1 with TRBJ2-1; the D is unclear. V was shortened by 4 bases and J by 0 bases, with 10 bases between the two germline ends. Germline loops: CDR1 SQVTM, CDR2 ANQGSEA. CDR3 size: 14 residues. The CDR3 bases are TGCAGCGTTGTATCCGGAATCTCCTACAATGAGCAGTTCTTC. Residues: CSVVSGISYNEQFF.

At least ten counts were recorded for this clonotype. The chain is built from TRBV7-9 and TRBJ2-3; maybe TRBD1 (6 bases). This CDR3 spans 15 amino acids. Germline V gene data show CDR1 as SEHNR and CDR2 as FQNEAQ (reference sequence). The ends were cut back, 2 bases at V and 1 base at J, with 10 bases in the middle. This CDR3 reads CASSLQGPGTDTQYF. Written as DNA, the CDR3 is TGTGCCAGCAGCTTACAGGGGCCAGGCACAGATACGCAGTATTTT.

Concerning this clonotype itself: A much larger clone differs from this one at a single base, so this may be a read error. The chain links TRBV27 to TRBJ2-3, with D possibly being TRBD1 or TRBD2 (5 bases each). V lost 4 bases to trimming and J lost 4 bases, with 15 bases between them. This CDR3 is 15 amino acids long. Looked up from germline, CDR1 is MNHEY and CDR2 is SMNVEV (reference sequence). The CDR3: CASSSLLGAADTQYF. CDR3 bases: TGTGCCAGCAGTTCGCTTCTCGGGGCGGCAGATACGCAGTATTTT.

This clonotype was recorded many times. The J gene is TRBJ2-5, the V gene TRBV28; D uncertain. Germline V gene sequence: CDR1 MDHEN, CDR2 SYDVKM. CDR3 length equals 16 residues. Trimming removed 4 bases at V and 2 bases at J, with 17 bases between. The CDR3 protein is CASSSPVSVSQETQYF. CDR3 coding DNA: TGTGCCAGCAGTTCCCCAGTTTCCGTCTCGCAAGAGACCCAGTACTTC. The whole variable domain, remainder taken from reference TRBV28 and TRBJ2-5, is DVKVTQSSRYLVKRTGEKVFLECVQDMDHENMFWYRQDPGLGLRLIYFSYDVKMKEKGDIPEGYSVSREKKERFSLILESASTNQTSMYLCASSSPVSVSQETQYFGPGTRLLVL.

The sample holds a few counts of this clonotype. The chain employs TRBV11-2 and TRBJ1-1, with D unresolved. Germline CDR1 reads SGHAT; CDR2 reads FQNNGV. Trimming removed 0 bases from V and 2 bases from J, with 10 bases in between. This CDR3 is 15 amino acids long. The CDR3: CASSLDLGSNTEAFF. DNA for the CDR3: TGTGCCAGCAGCTTAGATCTTGGGAGTAACACTGAAGCTTTCTTT.

There are many counts of this clonotype. The chain combines TRBV4-1 with TRBJ2-7; 7 nucleotides match TRBD1. Germline CDR1 is MGHRA and CDR2 is YSYEKL. CDR3 length: 17 amino acids. The junction had 11 bases not matched to a gene; V was cut back by 0 bases and J by 3 bases. As DNA, the CDR3 is TGCGCCAGCAGCCAAGAGGCCCAGGGACAGCCATACTACGAGCAGTACTTC. Translated, it gives CASSQEAQGQPYYEQYF.

In its sample, this clonotype was seen a few times. The chain has TRBV20-1 and TRBJ2-1; D might be TRBD1 (7 bases). Per the germline V gene, CDR1 is DFQATT and CDR2 is SNEGSKA (reference sequence). The CDR3 covers 15 residues. The V end was cut by 0 bases, the J end by 4 bases, with 13 bases between. CDR3 amino acids: CSARDRPGGYNEQFF. The CDR3 coding sequence is TGCAGTGCTAGAGATCGGCCAGGGGGGTACAATGAGCAGTTCTTC.

This clonotype was detected many times. V and J are TRBV4-1 and TRBJ2-3, with D uncertain. The germline gives CDR1 MGHRA, CDR2 YSYEKL. This CDR3 is built from 15 residues. V was shortened by 1 base and J by 3 bases, with 11 bases between the two germline ends. CDR3 nucleotides: TGCGCCAGCAGCCAAGTGAGCAGCACAACAGATACGCAGTATTTT. Translation gives CASSQVSSTTDTQYF.

This clonotype was seen at least ten times. This chain links TRBV20-1 with TRBJ1-6; possible D gene TRBD1, 5 bases. Germline V gene data show CDR1 as DFQATT and CDR2 as SNEGSKA (reference sequence). The CDR3 consists of 16 residues. V was clipped by 5 bases and J by 8 bases, with 22 bases between them. The DNA for the CDR3 is TGCAGTGCTGAACGGGCGGGCGCCGGGGGGGATTCACCCCTCCACTTT. This gives the protein CSAERAGAGGDSPLHF.

At least ten counts were recorded for this clonotype. CDR3: CASSSAGTSGPQYF. The CDR3 bases are TGTGCCAGCAGCTCAGCCGGGACTAGCGGGCCCCAGTACTTC. The chain joins TRBV7-9 to TRBJ2-5; 12 bases line up with TRBD2. Germline V gene data show CDR1 as SEHNR and CDR2 as FQNEAQ (reference sequence). V gave up 4 bases and J gave up 9 bases; unmatched junction bases: 6. CDR3 length: 14 residues.

This clonotype was counted at least ten times. This chain connects TRBV27 to TRBJ1-1, with 9 nucleotides matching TRBD1. V gave up 5 bases and J gave up 0 bases; unmatched junction bases: 4. Germline V CDR1 and CDR2: MNHEY, SMNVEV (reference sequence). This CDR3 has 15 amino acids. The DNA of the CDR3 is TGTGCCAGCAGTCCGAGGACAGGGGTGAACACTGAAGCTTTCTTT. Translated: CASSPRTGVNTEAFF.

Many counts were recorded for this clonotype. One junction end disagrees with the germline gene, perhaps due to a read error. This chain uses TRBV28 with TRBJ2-3, with 7 bases fitting TRBD1. Germline V gives CDR1 MDHEN, CDR2 SYDVKM. The CDR3 is 13 residues long. CDR3 nucleotide sequence: TGTGCCAGCAGTTCCACCCTTGGGGGACAGCCTTTCTTT. This translates into CASSSTLGGQPFF.

This clonotype was seen ten or more times. V gene TRBV2 combines with J gene TRBJ2-7; D may be TRBD1 (6 bases). The ends were cut back, 7 bases at V and 4 bases at J, with 17 bases in the middle. The CDR3 has 14 amino acids. Looked up from germline, CDR1 is SNHLY and CDR2 is FYNNEI. CDR3 nucleotides: TGTGCCAGCACCGAGGTCGGACAGCCATACGAGCAGTACTTC. The encoded protein is CASTEVGQPYEQYF.